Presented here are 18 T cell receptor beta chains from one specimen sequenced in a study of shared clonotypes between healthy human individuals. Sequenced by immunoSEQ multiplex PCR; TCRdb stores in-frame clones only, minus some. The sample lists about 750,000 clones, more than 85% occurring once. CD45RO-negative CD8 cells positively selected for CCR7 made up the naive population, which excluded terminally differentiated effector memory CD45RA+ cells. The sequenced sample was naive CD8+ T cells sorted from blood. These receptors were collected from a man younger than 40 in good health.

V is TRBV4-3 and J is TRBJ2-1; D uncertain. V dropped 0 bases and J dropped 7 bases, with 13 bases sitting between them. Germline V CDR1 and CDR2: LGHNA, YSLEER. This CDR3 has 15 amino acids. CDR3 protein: CASSQDSRLTNEQFF. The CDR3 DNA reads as TGCGCCAGCAGCCAAGATTCGAGACTGACTAATGAGCAGTTCTTC.

CDR3 sequence: CASKKWTGSNYGYTF. CDR3 nucleotides: TGTGCCAGTAAGAAATGGACAGGGTCGAACTATGGCTACACCTTC. V usage is TRBV27 and J usage is TRBJ1-2; 8 bases agree with TRBD1. This CDR3 has 15 residues. V shed 9 bases, J shed 2 bases, and the junction held 11 bases outside the gene matches. Germline loops: CDR1 MNHEY, CDR2 SMNVEV (reference sequence).

The CDR3 nucleotides are TGTGCCAGCAGCTTAGAGGGGGCGGGAGTGGGCGATGAGCAGTTCTTC. This translates into CASSLEGAGVGDEQFF. The chain combines TRBV11-2 with TRBJ2-1; D may be TRBD2 (7 bases). Trimming took 0 bases from V and 8 from J, leaving 17 bases between them. Germline CDR1 SGHAT, CDR2 FQNNGV. The CDR3 totals 16 residues.

The CDR3 region has the DNA TGTGCCAGCAGTTTAGGAAGGAAAAATACGCAGTATTTT. Translating gives CASSLGRKNTQYF. The chain couples TRBV27 to TRBJ2-3; no definite D call. With 2 bases removed from V and 7 bases from J, the gap between germline ends came to 10 bases. Germline loops: CDR1 MNHEY, CDR2 SMNVEV (reference sequence). This CDR3 spans 13 amino acids.

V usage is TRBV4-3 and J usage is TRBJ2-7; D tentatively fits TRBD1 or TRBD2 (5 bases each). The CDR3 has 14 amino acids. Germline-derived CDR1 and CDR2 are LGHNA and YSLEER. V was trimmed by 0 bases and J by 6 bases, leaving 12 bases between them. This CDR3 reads CASSQDGTIGEQYF. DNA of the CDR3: TGCGCCAGCAGCCAAGACGGGACCATCGGCGAGCAGTACTTC.

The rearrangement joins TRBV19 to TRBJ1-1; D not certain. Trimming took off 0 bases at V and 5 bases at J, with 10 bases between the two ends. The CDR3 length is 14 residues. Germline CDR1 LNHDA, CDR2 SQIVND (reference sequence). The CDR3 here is CASSIDLPGTEAFF. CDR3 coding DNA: TGTGCCAGTAGTATAGATCTCCCCGGGACTGAAGCTTTCTTT.

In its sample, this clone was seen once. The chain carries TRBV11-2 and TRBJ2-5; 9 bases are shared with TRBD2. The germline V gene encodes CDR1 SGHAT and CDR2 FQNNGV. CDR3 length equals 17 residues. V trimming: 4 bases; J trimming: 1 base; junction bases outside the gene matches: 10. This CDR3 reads CASSSSGAGEVQETQYF. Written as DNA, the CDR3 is TGTGCCAGCAGCTCTAGCGGGGCGGGAGAGGTCCAAGAGACCCAGTACTTC.

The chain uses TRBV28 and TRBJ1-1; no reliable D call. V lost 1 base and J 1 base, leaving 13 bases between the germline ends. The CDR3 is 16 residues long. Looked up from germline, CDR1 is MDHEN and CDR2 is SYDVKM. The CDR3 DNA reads TGTGCCAGCAGTTTATCTGTGGAAAACGGGAACACTGAAGCTTTCTTT. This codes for CASSLSVENGNTEAFF. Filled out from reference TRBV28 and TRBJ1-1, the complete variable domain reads DVKVTQSSRYLVKRTGEKVFLECVQDMDHENMFWYRQDPGLGLRLIYFSYDVKMKEKGDIPEGYSVSREKKERFSLILESASTNQTSMYLCASSLSVENGNTEAFFGQGTRLTVV.

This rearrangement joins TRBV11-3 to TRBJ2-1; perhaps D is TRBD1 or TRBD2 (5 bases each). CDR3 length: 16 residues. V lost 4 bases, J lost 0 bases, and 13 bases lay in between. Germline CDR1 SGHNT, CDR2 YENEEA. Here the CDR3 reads CASSSRTGPSYNEQFF. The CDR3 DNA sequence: TGTGCCAGCAGCTCCCGGACGGGGCCCTCCTACAATGAGCAGTTCTTC. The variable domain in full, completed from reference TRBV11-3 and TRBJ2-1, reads EAGVVQSPRYKIIEKKQPVAFWCNPISGHNTLYWYLQNLGQGPELLIRYENEEAVDDSQLPKDRFSAERLKGVDSTLKIQPAELGDSAVYLCASSSRTGPSYNEQFFGPGTRLTVL.

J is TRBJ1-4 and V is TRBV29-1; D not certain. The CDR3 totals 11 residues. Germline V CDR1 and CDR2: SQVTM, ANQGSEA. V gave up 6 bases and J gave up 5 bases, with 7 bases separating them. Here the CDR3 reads CSVYTNEKLFF. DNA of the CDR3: TGCAGCGTGTACACCAATGAAAAACTGTTTTTT.

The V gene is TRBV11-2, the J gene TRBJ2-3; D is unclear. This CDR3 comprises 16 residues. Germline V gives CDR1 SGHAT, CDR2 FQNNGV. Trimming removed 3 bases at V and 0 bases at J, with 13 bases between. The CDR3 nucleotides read TGTGCCAGCAGCTTTTTTTCTGCGTCTAGCACAGATACGCAGTATTTT. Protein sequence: CASSFFSASSTDTQYF.

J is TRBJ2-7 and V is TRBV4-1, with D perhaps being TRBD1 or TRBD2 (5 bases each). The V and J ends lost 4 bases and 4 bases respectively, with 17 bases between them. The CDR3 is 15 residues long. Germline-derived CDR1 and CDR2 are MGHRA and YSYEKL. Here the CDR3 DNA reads TGCGCCAGCAGCCCCCCGGGGACGGCGGATTACGAGCAGTACTTC. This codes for CASSPPGTADYEQYF.

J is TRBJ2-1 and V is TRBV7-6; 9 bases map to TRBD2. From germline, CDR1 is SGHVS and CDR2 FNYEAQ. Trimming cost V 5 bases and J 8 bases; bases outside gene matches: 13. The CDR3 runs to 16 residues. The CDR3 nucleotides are TGTGCCAGCAGCCCCTCTAGCGGGATGACTGGCCATGAGCAGTTCTTC. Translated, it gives CASSPSSGMTGHEQFF.

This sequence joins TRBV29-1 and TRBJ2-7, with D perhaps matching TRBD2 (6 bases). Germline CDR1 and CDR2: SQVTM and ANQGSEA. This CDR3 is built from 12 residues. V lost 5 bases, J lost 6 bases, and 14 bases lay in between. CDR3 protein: CSVQGPGVEQYF. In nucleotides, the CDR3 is TGCAGCGTTCAAGGTCCGGGGGTCGAGCAGTACTTC.

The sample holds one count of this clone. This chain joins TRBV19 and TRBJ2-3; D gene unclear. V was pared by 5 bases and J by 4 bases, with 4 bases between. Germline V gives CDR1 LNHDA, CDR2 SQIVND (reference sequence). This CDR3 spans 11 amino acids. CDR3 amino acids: CASSFADTQYF. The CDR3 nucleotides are TGTGCCAGTAGTTTTGCAGATACGCAGTATTTT.

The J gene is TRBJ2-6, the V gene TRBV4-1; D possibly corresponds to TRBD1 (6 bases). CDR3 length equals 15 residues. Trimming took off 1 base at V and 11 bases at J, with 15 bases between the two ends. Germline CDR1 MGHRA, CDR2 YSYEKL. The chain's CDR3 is CASSQGAGASHVLTF. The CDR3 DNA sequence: TGCGCCAGCAGCCAAGGGGCAGGGGCCTCCCACGTCCTGACTTTC.

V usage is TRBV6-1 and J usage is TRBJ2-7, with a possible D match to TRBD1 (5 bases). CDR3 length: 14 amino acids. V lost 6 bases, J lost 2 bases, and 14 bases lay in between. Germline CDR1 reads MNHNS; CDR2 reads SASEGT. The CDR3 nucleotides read TGTGCCAGCAGCGGAAAGGGGCGAGCCTACGAGCAGTACTTC. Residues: CASSGKGRAYEQYF.

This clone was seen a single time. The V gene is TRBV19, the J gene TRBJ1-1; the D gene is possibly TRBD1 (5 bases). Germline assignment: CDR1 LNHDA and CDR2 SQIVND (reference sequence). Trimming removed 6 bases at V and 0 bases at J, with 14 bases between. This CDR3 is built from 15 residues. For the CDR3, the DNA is TGTGCCAGTAGAAAATCCCGGGACTTGAACACTGAAGCTTTCTTT. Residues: CASRKSRDLNTEAFF.